The 12 T cell receptor beta chains below all came from one sample that was sequenced in a study of regulatory T cells in long-lasting Graves disease. As for time point: newly diagnosed GD, antithyroid drugs for less than 3 months. From PBMCs, RNA was extracted and then used to make the TCR library. Library construction for TCR beta used iRepertoire HTBI primers and Arm-PCR of CDR3 regions. TCRdb itself ran the multiplex PCR reads through MiXCR, one entry per CDR3 protein. In the table there are 450,000 to 600,000 distinct CDR3 sequences, approximately 13% of which are singletons. This sample was also put to use in a study of T cells in Graves' hyperthyroidism and ophthalmopathy.

The sample consisted of peripheral blood mononuclear cells (PBMCs), taken at new diagnosis, from a patient treated with antithyroid drugs. Receptor source: a man aged 30 to 39 with Graves disease.

J is TRBJ1-2 and V is TRBV28, with 10 bases fitting TRBD1. Trimming removed 5 bases from V and 5 bases from J; junction bases left unmatched: 5. Germline V gene sequence: CDR1 MDHEN, CDR2 SYDVKM. This CDR3 region has 14 residues. CDR3 sequence: CASSARDRGYGYTF. Here the CDR3 DNA reads TGTGCCAGCAGTGCCCGGGACAGGGGATATGGCTACACCTTC.

This clonotype was seen many times. V gene TRBV30 combines with J gene TRBJ1-1; D is uncertain. The germline CDR1 and CDR2 sequences are GTSNPN and SVGIG (reference sequence). The CDR3 spans 15 residues. The V end was cut by 2 bases, the J end by 0 bases, with 13 bases between. CDR3 sequence reads: CAWSPSSNVNTEAFF. The CDR3 nucleotides read TGTGCCTGGAGTCCCAGCTCCAATGTGAACACTGAAGCTTTCTTT.

This clonotype was recorded at least ten times. The rearrangement joins TRBV7-9 to TRBJ2-1; 9 positions agree with TRBD1. Per germline, CDR1 SEHNR and CDR2 FQNEAQ (reference sequence). V shed 2 bases and J 10 bases; nucleotides not matched to a gene: 15. The CDR3 is 17 amino acids. CDR3 DNA sequence: TGTGCCAGCAGCTTAATGGGGACTCTACAGGGGGCAAGGGAGCAGTTCTTC. This sequence encodes CASSLMGTLQGAREQFF.

Comment on this clonotype: A much more abundant neighbour one base away suggests this may be a read error. The J gene is TRBJ1-2, the V gene TRBV6-1; D is ambiguous. The CDR3 loop spans 14 amino acids. Germline-derived CDR1 and CDR2 are MNHNS and SASEGT. Between the trimmed V and J ends, which lost 6 bases and 5 bases, there was a span of 16 bases. The CDR3 DNA follows: TGTGCCAGCAGAGGGCCATCAACCCTTTATGGCTACACCTTC. It codes for CASRGPSTLYGYTF.

This clonotype was observed many times. This CDR3 is CASSLSGGGSSPLHF. The CDR3 coding sequence is TGTGCCAGCAGCCTAAGTGGAGGGGGGAGTTCACCCCTCCACTTT. The chain links TRBV11-2 to TRBJ1-6, with D tentatively TRBD1 (6 bases). CDR1 and CDR2 from the germline V gene are SGHAT and FQNNGV. The CDR3 has 15 amino acids. V was shortened by 5 bases and J by 9 bases, with 17 bases between the two germline ends. The full variable domain, in which reference TRBV11-2 and TRBJ1-6 provide the parts outside the CDR3, is EAGVAQSPRYKIIEKRQSVAFWCNPISGHATLYWYQQILGQGPKLLIQFQNNGVVDDSQLPKDRFSAERLKGVDSTLKIQPAKLEDSAVYLCASSLSGGGSSPLHFGNGTRLTVT.

The genes are TRBV5-1 and TRBJ1-1; 7 nucleotides agree with TRBD1. The CDR3 is 15 amino acids. With V trimmed by 3 bases and J by 5 bases, 10 bases remained unmatched. Germline assignment: CDR1 SGHRS and CDR2 YFSETQ. For the CDR3, the DNA is TGCGCCAGCAGCTCCCGACAGGGCACTAGTACTGAAGCTTTCTTT. Amino acids: CASSSRQGTSTEAFF.

There are a few counts of this clonotype. The V gene is TRBV10-1, the J gene TRBJ2-1; TRBD1 matches at 8 bases. This CDR3 is 12 amino acids long. With 7 bases clipped from V and 9 bases from J, the junction kept 5 bases outside the gene matches. Germline values: CDR1 WNHNN, CDR2 SYGVQD (reference sequence). The CDR3 loop is CASNTGGGEQFF. In nucleotides, the CDR3 is TGCGCCAGCAATACAGGGGGAGGTGAGCAGTTCTTC.

This clonotype has only a few counts. This rearrangement joins TRBV20-1 to TRBJ1-4; D ambiguous. Germline lookup yields CDR1 DFQATT and CDR2 SNEGSKA (reference sequence). V shed 6 bases and J shed 0 bases, with 2 bases lying between them. The CDR3 is 11 residues long. Written as DNA, the CDR3 is TGCAGTGCCTCAACTAATGAAAAACTGTTTTTT. As protein: CSASTNEKLFF.

This clonotype showed up just a few times. J is TRBJ1-6 and V is TRBV18; 9 bases match TRBD1. The CDR3 spans 14 residues. Trimming took 6 bases from V and 10 from J; bases not matched to a gene: 7. Germline-derived CDR1 and CDR2 are KGHSH and LQKENI. The CDR3 reads CASSRGQGRSPLHF. In DNA, the CDR3 is TGTGCCAGCTCCCGGGGACAGGGCAGGTCACCCCTCCACTTT.

Only a few counts were recorded for this clonotype. The genes are TRBV29-1 and TRBJ2-7; tentatively, D is TRBD2 (7 bases). The V and J ends lost 5 bases and 3 bases respectively, with 14 bases between them. Germline V gene data show CDR1 as SQVTM and CDR2 as ANQGSEA. The CDR3 covers 13 residues. CDR3 amino acids: CSVFGGQGYEQYF. CDR3 nucleotides: TGCAGCGTTTTCGGGGGGCAGGGCTACGAGCAGTACTTC.

There are many counts of this clonotype. The chain has TRBV28 and TRBJ1-1, with 9 bases matching TRBD1. The V gene end was trimmed by 5 bases and the J gene end by 3 bases; junction bases not matched to a gene: 7. Looked up from germline, CDR1 is MDHEN and CDR2 is SYDVKM. The CDR3 totals 15 residues. The CDR3 DNA reads as TGTGCCAGCAGTGTACAGGGGGCGTCGGACACTGAAGCTTTCTTT. As protein: CASSVQGASDTEAFF.

This clonotype has ten or more counts. V gene TRBV15 combines with J gene TRBJ2-3; D gene ambiguous. CDR1 is LNHNV and CDR2 is YYDKDF in the germline V gene (reference sequence). The CDR3 runs 16 residues. The V end was cut by 0 bases, the J end by 2 bases, with 12 bases between. The CDR3 DNA reads as TGTGCCACCAGCAGAGATACGGACCTAGTCACAGATACGCAGTATTTT. Encoded protein: CATSRDTDLVTDTQYF.